These T cell receptor beta chains were read from a single sample in a study of T cell changes during pregnancy in multiple sclerosis. Sequencing used immunoSEQ multiplex PCR; TCRdb keeps in-frame clones, though not all of them. Of some 9,100 clones listed, approximately 87% are singletons. The source was CD8+ T cells from peripheral blood mononuclear cells, collected in the first trimester of pregnancy. The source of these receptors is a female donor in good health, enrolled as a control in a pregnancy study. Both conserved end residues are part of each CDR3.

J,V,length,CDR3
TRBJ1-5,TRBV4-3,16,CASSPTWGEGNQPQHF
TRBJ2-7,TRBV6-1,15,CASNILAGEDYEQYF
TRBJ1-6,TRBV5-4,15,CASSLGRGGESPLHF
TRBJ2-1,TRBV19,17,CASSMDLASGSYNEQFF
TRBJ2-2,TRBV2,14,CASSSTSEAGELFF
TRBJ2-4,TRBV6-1,14,CASSSLVAKNIQYF
TRBJ1-1,TRBV21-1,16,CASSPGTGVLNTEAFF
TRBJ2-3,TRBV5-4,15,CASSLNWGDTDTQYF
TRBJ2-1,TRBV6-4,14,CASSDGSSYNEQFF
TRBJ1-2,TRBV25-1,14,CASSERDSNYGYTF
TRBJ1-4,TRBV11-2,15,CASSLGPGNMEKLFF
TRBJ2-7,TRBV4-3,15,CASSRRTSGAYEQYF
TRBJ1-2,TRBV30,16,CAWSPRTGYLNYGYTF
TRBJ2-3,TRBV6-4,16,CASSVLAGEDTDTQYF
TRBJ1-4,TRBV5-6,14,CASSFLATNEKLFF
TRBJ1-4,TRBV5-6,16,CASSSRTQGFNEKLFF
TRBJ2-5,TRBV5-1,15,CASSLSSGVQETQYF
TRBJ1-4,TRBV18,17,CASSARDRGTVYEKLFF
TRBJ2-1,TRBV6-4,17,CASSDSGSSSGGAEQFF
TRBJ2-1,TRBV9,14,CASSVFQGANEQFF
TRBJ1-2,TRBV5-6,14,CASLSQGSFYGYTF
TRBJ1-1,TRBV29-1,13,CSANRGQNTEAFF
TRBJ1-1,TRBV19,14,CASSWRGLGTEAFF
TRBJ2-1,TRBV9,15,CASSVLAGEYNEQFF
TRBJ2-5,TRBV7-8,13,CATRAGLQETQYF
TRBJ1-2,TRBV10-3,17,CAISESNAVVLENGYTF
TRBJ1-1,TRBV5-8,13,CASSFPARTEAFF
TRBJ1-2,TRBV28,14,CASSTGQGALGYTF
TRBJ2-7,TRBV4-1,15,CASSQTAVSNYEQYF
TRBJ1-1,TRBV29-1,12,CSVVGQNTEAFF
TRBJ2-1,TRBV19,13,CASSIDIYNEQFF
TRBJ1-2,TRBV10-3,15,CAISESGEGVYGYTF
TRBJ1-2,TRBV9,16,CASSVESGFTNYGYTF
TRBJ1-5,TRBV6-1,13,CASTWGDSQPQHF
TRBJ2-7,TRBV28,13,CASSSQQVSEQYF
TRBJ2-2,TRBV7-9,19,CASSSSGVGRGPNTGELFF
TRBJ1-3,TRBV21-1,16,CASSKRDRATGNTIYF
TRBJ2-7,TRBV28,14,CASRAGTGLYEQYF
TRBJ2-1,TRBV15,16,CATSPSRQLLTNEQFF
TRBJ2-7,TRBV6-5,14,CASSLGASSYEQYF
TRBJ2-7,TRBV25-1,14,CASTEGQGGYEQYF
TRBJ2-5,TRBV29-1,13,CSEASSQGGTQYF
TRBJ2-7,TRBV25-1,13,CASSGQQGYEQYF
TRBJ2-1,TRBV4-3,13,CASSQGLAYEQFF
TRBJ1-2,TRBV9,15,CASSGLVGGRYGYTF
TRBJ2-7,TRBV20-1,11,CSAHGLAQQYF
TRBJ2-1,TRBV28,17,CASSLGQRGSSYNEQFF
TRBJ1-5,TRBV7-2,15,CASSSHSGAHQPQHF
TRBJ1-2,TRBV7-9,12,CASSTRQDGYTF
TRBJ1-5,TRBV5-4,17,CASSLSRDREAAQPQHF